There are a few counts of the clone carrying this T cell receptor beta chain. What it binds is unknown. The germline gives CDR1 SGDLS, CDR2 YYNGEE. CDR3 length equals 14 residues. The germline V and J ends were trimmed by 4 bases and 5 bases, with 15 bases remaining between them. The entry originates in a study of cytomegalovirus exposure and HLA in healthy donors. Study findings and constraints: There were reportedly fewer N-insertions in an Asian-associated ancestry cluster than the roughly 670-donor mean, in a later analysis. The likely origin of a cluster of highly shared sequence variants was a sequencing artifact. Later work found that TCR association rates differed between HLA loci; DRB1 had the most and HLA-C the fewest.

The PCR ran on 60 Vbeta and 13 Jbeta primers. The table came from immunoSEQ multiplex PCR; TCRdb's copy has only in-frame clones and leaves some out. The table includes about 94,000 clones, under 85% detected once. Unrecorded immune exposures were likely, despite nominal health at sampling. The chain is built from TRBV9 and TRBJ2-5; D ambiguous. Sequencing was carried out using PBMCs. The origin of this receptor is a male donor in good health and CMV-seronegative. The CDR3 nucleotides read TGTGCCAGCAGCCCTGCGGTGGATACCGAGACCCAGTACTTC. Translating gives CASSPAVDTETQYF.